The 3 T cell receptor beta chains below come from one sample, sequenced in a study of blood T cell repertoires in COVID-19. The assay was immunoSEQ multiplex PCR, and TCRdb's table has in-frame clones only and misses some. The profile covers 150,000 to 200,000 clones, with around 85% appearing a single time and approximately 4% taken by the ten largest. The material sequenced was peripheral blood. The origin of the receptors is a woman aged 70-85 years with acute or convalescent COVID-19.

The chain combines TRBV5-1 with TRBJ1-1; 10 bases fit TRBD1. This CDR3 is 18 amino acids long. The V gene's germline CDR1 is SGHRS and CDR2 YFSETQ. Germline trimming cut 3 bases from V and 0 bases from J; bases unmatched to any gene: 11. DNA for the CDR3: TGCGCCAGCAGCTGGGTGAATACCGGGACAGGGGTGAACACTGAAGCTTTCTTT. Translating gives CASSWVNTGTGVNTEAFF.

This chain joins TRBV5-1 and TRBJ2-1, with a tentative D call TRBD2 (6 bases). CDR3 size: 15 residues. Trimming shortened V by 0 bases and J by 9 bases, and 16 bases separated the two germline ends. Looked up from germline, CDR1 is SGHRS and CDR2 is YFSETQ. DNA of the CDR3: TGCGCCAGCAGCTTGGCTAGCGCCGGGAGAAGTGAGCAGTTCTTC. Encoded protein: CASSLASAGRSEQFF. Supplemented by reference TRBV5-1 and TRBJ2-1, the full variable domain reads KAGVTQTPRYLIKTRGQQVTLSCSPISGHRSVSWYQQTPGQGLQFLFEYFSETQRNKGNFPGRFSGRQFSNSRSEMNVSTLELGDSALYLCASSLASAGRSEQFFGPGTRLTVL.

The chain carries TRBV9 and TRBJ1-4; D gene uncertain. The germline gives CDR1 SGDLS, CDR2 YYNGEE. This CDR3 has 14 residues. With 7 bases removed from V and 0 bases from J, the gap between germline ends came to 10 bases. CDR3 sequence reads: CASGDRATNEKLFF. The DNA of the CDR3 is TGTGCCAGCGGCGACCGGGCAACTAATGAAAAACTGTTTTTT.